This T cell receptor (beta chain) derives from a study of blood T cell repertoires in COVID-19. Study-level information: Specimens from acute and convalescent COVID-19 originated in the United States, Italy and Spain. PBMCs, B-cell-depleted T cells, or T cells were the source of the cDNA or gDNA that made up the material.

In the study's own analysis: From reference gene primer amplification, estimates of nucleated cell counts were derived. Only in-frame clones appear in the TCRdb table, and some are missing; sequencing was by immunoSEQ multiplex PCR. That table is the source of V, J and clone size, and D and trimming were worked out from the DNA. The top ten hold roughly 15% of the sample, which has fewer than 90,000 clones, around 87% seen once. V lost 0 bases, J lost 6 bases, and 7 bases stayed unmatched. CDR3 size: 15 residues. The germline V gene has CDR1 LGHDT and CDR2 YNNKEL (reference sequence). The sequence was collected from a male donor with acute or convalescent COVID-19. V is TRBV3-1 (or the pseudogene TRBV3-2) and J is TRBJ1-2; TRBD1 matches 7 bases. The sample taken for sequencing was peripheral blood. The CDR3: CASSQDRGTANGYTF. CDR3 nucleotides: TGTGCCAGCAGCCAAGATCGCGGGACAGCCAATGGCTACACCTTC.